This T cell receptor beta chain was documented in a study of cytomegalovirus exposure and HLA in healthy donors. The study's findings and limits: TCR association rates varied by HLA locus in a later analysis, with DRB1 highest and HLA-C lowest. In vitro checks showed that a few CMV-associated chains really do target CMV antigens.

Germline CDR1 is KGHSH and CDR2 is LQKENI. V lost 6 bases to trimming and J lost 2 bases; unmatched junction nucleotides: 7. The CDR3 is 15 residues long. Worth noting for this clone: Its specificity is not known.

The PCR used 60 Vbeta and 13 Jbeta primers. Some clones are missing from TCRdb's copy, which holds only in-frame ones; the method was immunoSEQ multiplex PCR. The sample data list about 120,000 clones. This receptor was identified in a man aged 18 to 30 in good health and CMV-seronegative. The sequenced sample was PBMCs. V is TRBV18 and J is TRBJ1-5, with 7 bases lining up with TRBD1. The chain's CDR3 is CASSLGQDGNQPQHF. DNA for the CDR3: TGTGCCAGCTCGCTCGGACAGGACGGCAATCAGCCCCAGCATTTT.